These 10 T cell receptor beta chains were all obtained from the same sample, sequenced in a study of T cells after yellow fever vaccination. In TCRdb, the 5' RACE reads were re-called with MiXCR into one record per CDR3 protein. The sample carries 250,000 to 350,000 distinct CDR3 sequences, approximately 10% recorded once. Here the sequenced sample was CD4+ T cells sorted from PBMCs, taken 5 days after the yellow fever booster vaccination. The receptors come from a man between 18 and 29 years old who received the YFV17D yellow fever vaccine.

This clonotype was seen a few times. The chain links TRBV2 to TRBJ1-2; D is possibly TRBD1 (5 bases). Germline-derived CDR1 and CDR2 are SNHLY and FYNNEI. V lost 6 bases, J lost 0 bases, and 11 bases lay in between. The CDR3 totals 14 residues. In nucleotides, the CDR3 is TGTGCCAGCAGCCCCCAAGGGGCTAACTATGGCTACACCTTC. It codes for CASSPQGANYGYTF.

This chain links TRBV6-2 or TRBV6-3 with TRBJ2-7, with a weak D call TRBD2 (5 bases). Trimming took off 8 bases at V and 1 base at J, with 12 bases between the two ends. Germline V gene lookup returns CDR1 MNHEY and CDR2 SVGEGT. The CDR3 contains 13 residues. The CDR3 DNA reads as TGTGCCAGCTCCCCCCGGGGATCCTACGAGCAGTACTTC. It encodes CASSPRGSYEQYF.

This clonotype was picked up one time. The rearrangement joins TRBV7-9 to TRBJ2-1, with a possible D match to TRBD1 (6 bases). The CDR3 consists of 20 residues. Germline V CDR1 and CDR2: SEHNR, FQNEAQ (reference sequence). V lost 5 bases and J lost 6, with 32 bases in between. The CDR3: CASSRRRQGHPLSRVNEQFF. The CDR3 nucleotides read TGTGCCAGCAGCAGGCGGAGGCAGGGACACCCTCTTAGCCGCGTCAATGAGCAGTTCTTC.

This clonotype has a count of ten or more. The V call is TRBV25-1, the J call TRBJ1-2; D is unresolved. CDR1 and CDR2 from the germline V gene are MGHDK and SYGVNS. The V and J ends lost 6 bases and 3 bases respectively, with 11 bases between them. This CDR3 spans 13 amino acids. The CDR3: CASREGADYGYTF. The CDR3 DNA reads as TGTGCCAGCAGGGAGGGCGCAGACTATGGCTACACCTTC.

The sample holds a few counts of this clonotype. The rearrangement joins TRBV6-2 or TRBV6-3 to TRBJ2-2; maybe TRBD1 (5 bases). The CDR3 spans 16 residues. Germline CDR1 and CDR2: MNHEY and SVGEGT. The V gene lost 6 bases and the J gene lost 0 bases, with 14 bases spanning the gap. The CDR3 region has the DNA TGTGCCAGCAGACATTTGGGGCTCACGAACACCGGGGAGCTGTTTTTT. It codes for CASRHLGLTNTGELFF.

This clonotype was counted only a few times. The rearrangement joins TRBV5-4 to TRBJ2-7, with 7 bases fitting TRBD1. Germline V lookup: CDR1 SGHNT, CDR2 YYREEE (reference sequence). This CDR3 contains 15 residues. Germline trimming cut 4 bases from V and 3 bases from J; bases unmatched to any gene: 10. Here the CDR3 DNA reads TGTGCCAGCAGCCATAAGGGACAGTCTCTCTACGAGCAGTACTTC. Protein product: CASSHKGQSLYEQYF.

This clonotype was recorded at least ten times. V and J are TRBV6-2 or TRBV6-3 and TRBJ2-3, with unresolved D. The CDR3 contains 13 residues. Germline loops: CDR1 MNHEY, CDR2 SVGEGT. Trimming left V 3 bases short and J 2 bases short, with 6 bases between. The CDR3 DNA sequence: TGTGCCAGCAGTTATCGCGTCACAGATACGCAGTATTTT. Residues: CASSYRVTDTQYF.

The chain links TRBV12-3 or TRBV12-4 to TRBJ1-1; D ambiguous. The CDR3 contains 14 residues. V was pared by 4 bases and J by 3 bases, with 12 bases between. CDR3: CASSSFVGDTEAFF. The CDR3, as DNA: TGTGCCAGCAGTTCGTTTGTAGGTGACACTGAAGCTTTCTTT.

V gene TRBV30 combines with J gene TRBJ2-6; D might be TRBD2 (5 bases). The CDR3 is 16 residues long. The V end lost 2 bases, the J end lost 4 bases, and 15 bases lay between the germline ends. Germline CDR1 GTSNPN, CDR2 SVGIG (reference sequence). The CDR3 DNA follows: TGTGCCTGGAGTCCGGGCGCGGGCCTGGGGGCCAACGTCCTGACTTTC. Translation gives CAWSPGAGLGANVLTF. Complete variable domain (other parts from reference TRBV30 and TRBJ2-6): SQTIHQWPATLVQPVGSPLSLECTVEGTSNPNLYWYRQAAGRGLQLLFYSVGIGQISSEVPQNLSASRPQDRQFILSSKKLLLSDSGFYLCAWSPGAGLGANVLTFGAGSRLTVL.

The gene calls are TRBV7-2 and TRBJ2-7; 9 nucleotides agree with TRBD2. The CDR3 sequence is 14 residues long. The J segment lost 6 bases and the V segment lost 4 bases, leaving 7 bases of the junction unmatched. Germline values: CDR1 SGHTA, CDR2 FQGNSA. CDR3 residues: CASSSGLAVSEQYF. DNA for the CDR3: TGTGCCAGCAGCTCGGGACTAGCAGTGAGCGAGCAGTACTTC.